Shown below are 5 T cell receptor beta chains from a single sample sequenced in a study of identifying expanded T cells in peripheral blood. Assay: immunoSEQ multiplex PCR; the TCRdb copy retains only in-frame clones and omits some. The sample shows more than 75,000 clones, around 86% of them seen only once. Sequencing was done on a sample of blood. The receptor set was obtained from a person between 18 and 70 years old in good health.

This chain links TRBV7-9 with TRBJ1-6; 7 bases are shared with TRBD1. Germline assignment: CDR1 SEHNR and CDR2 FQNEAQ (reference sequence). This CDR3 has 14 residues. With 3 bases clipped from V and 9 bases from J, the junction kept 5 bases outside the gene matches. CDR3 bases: TGTGCCAGCAGCTTCGGGCAGGGGGGTTCACCCCTCCACTTT. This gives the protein CASSFGQGGSPLHF.

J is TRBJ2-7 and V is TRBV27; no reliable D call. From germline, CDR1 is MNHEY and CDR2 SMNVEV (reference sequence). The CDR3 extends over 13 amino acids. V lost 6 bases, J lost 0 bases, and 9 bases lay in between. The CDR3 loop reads CASSSRVSYEQYF. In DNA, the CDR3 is TGTGCCAGCAGCTCCCGGGTCTCCTACGAGCAGTACTTC.

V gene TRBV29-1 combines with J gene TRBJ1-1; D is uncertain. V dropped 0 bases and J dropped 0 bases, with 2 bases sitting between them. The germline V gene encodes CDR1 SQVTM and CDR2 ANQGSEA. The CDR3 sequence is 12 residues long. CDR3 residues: CSVEELNTEAFF. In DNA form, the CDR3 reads TGCAGCGTTGAAGAATTGAACACTGAAGCTTTCTTT.

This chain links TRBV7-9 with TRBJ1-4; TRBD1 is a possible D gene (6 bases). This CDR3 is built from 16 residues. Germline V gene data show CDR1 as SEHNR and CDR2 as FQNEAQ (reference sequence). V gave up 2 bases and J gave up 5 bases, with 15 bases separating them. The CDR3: CASSLSPGTPNEKLFF. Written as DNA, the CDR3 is TGTGCCAGCAGCTTAAGTCCGGGGACACCGAATGAAAAACTGTTTTTT.

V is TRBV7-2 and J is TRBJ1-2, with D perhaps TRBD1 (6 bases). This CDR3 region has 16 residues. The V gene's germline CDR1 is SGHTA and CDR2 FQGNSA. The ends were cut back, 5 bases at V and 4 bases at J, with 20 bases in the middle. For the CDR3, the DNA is TGTGCCAGCAGCCCCACCCCAGGGGCGGGCGGCTATGGCTACACCTTC. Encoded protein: CASSPTPGAGGYGYTF.